Detailed here is one TCR beta chain. This record belongs to a study of blood T cell repertoires in COVID-19. Trimming stripped 5 bases from V and 5 bases from J, with 5 bases between. The CDR3 extends over 11 amino acids. CDR1 and CDR2 (germline): LNHDA, SQIVND (reference sequence). Profiling relied on immunoSEQ multiplex PCR, and the TCRdb table lists in-frame clones only, not all of them. The sample records roughly 60,000 clones, approximately 86% being singletons. The V and J genes are TRBV19 and TRBJ2-3; maybe TRBD2 (5 bases). This clonotype originated in a man aged 35 to 55 with acute or convalescent COVID-19. Input material: peripheral blood. CDR3 sequence: CASSEGDTQYF. The CDR3 DNA is TGTGCCAGTAGTGAGGGAGATACGCAGTATTTT.